This TCR beta chain originates from a study of shared clonotypes between healthy human individuals. Study summary: The cohort had two women and a few men, ages 18 to 49.

Germline CDR1 is SGDLS and CDR2 is YYNGEE. This CDR3 is 16 amino acids long. The trim removed 3 bases at V and 2 bases at J, leaving 10 bases unmatched. For each subset, genomic DNA was distributed in equal portions over several immunoSEQ plates. DNA at approximately 200 ng, about 30,000 T cell genomes, went into sorted-subset replicate PCRs. Authors' processing steps: For the immunoSEQ data, sequences were junction-only without quality scores, so filtering differed. The data were produced by immunoSEQ multiplex PCR, yet TCRdb's version contains in-frame clones alone and is incomplete. The V and J calls and clone size were taken over from that table, and D and trimming were inferred from the DNA. The profile shows fewer than 850,000 clones, around 96% of them singletons. Terminally differentiated effector memory CD45RA+ cells were excluded by CCR7 positive selection of CD45RO-negative cells.

Material: naive CD8+ T cells sorted from blood. The chain couples TRBV9 to TRBJ2-5, with 7 bases identical to TRBD2. This TCR came from a man in his thirties or forties in good health. CDR3 bases: TGTGCCAGCAGCGGACGTAGAGAAGCGGGACAAGAGACCCAGTACTTC. Protein: CASSGRREAGQETQYF.